Shown below are 26 T cell receptor beta chains from a single sample sequenced in a study of identical twins. TCRdb called the 5' RACE reads again in MiXCR, with one record for every CDR3 protein. The sample includes 400,000 to 550,000 distinct CDR3 sequences, less than 25% of them seen just once. These sequences were also reported in another study, on T cells expressing NK-cell markers.

Sequenced input: CD4+ T cells sorted from blood. Receptors originate from a young woman in good health.

The table lists this clonotype with a few counts. The chain couples TRBV7-9 to TRBJ2-3, with 8 bases matching TRBD2. Per germline, CDR1 SEHNR and CDR2 FQNEAQ (reference sequence). V lost 5 bases to trimming and J lost 2 bases; unmatched junction nucleotides: 12. This CDR3 has 17 residues. The CDR3 is CASSRGMAGGLTDTQYF. CDR3 DNA: TGTGCCAGCAGCCGCGGGATGGCGGGGGGTCTCACAGATACGCAGTATTTT.

The gene calls are TRBV7-6 and TRBJ2-1; a weak D match, TRBD2 (5 bases). The V gene lost 2 bases and the J gene lost 10 bases, with 21 bases spanning the gap. Germline CDR1 SGHVS, CDR2 FNYEAQ. The CDR3 is made up of 16 amino acids. The CDR3, as DNA: TGTGCCAGCAGCTTACTTGGGCGGGCCCCCGCCCGGGAGCAGTTCTTC. Its translation: CASSLLGRAPAREQFF.

The CDR3 region has the DNA TGCAGTGCTAGTCGGGCGAGGGGGAGTGAGGAGACCCAGTACTTC. Its translation is CSASRARGSEETQYF. This chain links TRBV20-1 with TRBJ2-5; maybe TRBD1 (6 bases). CDR3 size: 15 residues. Germline-derived CDR1 and CDR2 are DFQATT and SNEGSKA (reference sequence). Trimming removed 3 bases from V and 5 bases from J, with 19 bases in between.

This clonotype was seen a few times. This sequence joins TRBV5-4 and TRBJ2-4; 10 bases agree with TRBD1. Losses at the gene ends were 5 bases for V and 4 bases for J; bases not matched to a gene: 9. The length of the CDR3 is 16 residues. Looked up from germline, CDR1 is SGHNT and CDR2 is YYREEE (reference sequence). The CDR3 region is CASSRGGQGTKNIQYF. The CDR3 coding sequence is TGTGCCAGCAGTAGAGGGGGACAGGGGACAAAAAACATTCAGTACTTC.

This clonotype has a handful of counts. The DNA of the CDR3 is TGTGCCAGCAGCTTGACAGGGTCCGGGGAGCTGTTTTTT. Its translation: CASSLTGSGELFF. The chain has TRBV6-2 or TRBV6-3 and TRBJ2-2; 7 bases are shared with TRBD1. The J segment lost 6 bases and the V segment lost 6 bases, leaving 4 bases of the junction unmatched. The CDR3 loop spans 13 amino acids. Looked up from germline, CDR1 is MNHEY and CDR2 is SVGEGT.

The gene calls are TRBV4-3 and TRBJ2-5, with TRBD2 matching over 12 bases. V was clipped by 3 bases and J by 2 bases; unmatched bases: 10. The CDR3 runs to 18 residues. The germline gives CDR1 LGHNA, CDR2 YSLEER. Here the CDR3 reads CASSQRLAGEMGQETQYF. CDR3 DNA: TGCGCCAGCAGCCAGCGACTAGCGGGAGAGATGGGGCAAGAGACCCAGTACTTC.

The chain's CDR3 is CSARSREGARNEQYF. The CDR3 bases are TGCAGTGCTAGATCCCGGGAAGGAGCAAGAAACGAGCAGTACTTC. The gene calls are TRBV20-1 and TRBJ2-7, with D tentatively TRBD2 (5 bases). Germline V gene sequence: CDR1 DFQATT, CDR2 SNEGSKA (reference sequence). CDR3 length: 15 amino acids. V shed 2 bases and J shed 5 bases, with 19 bases lying between them.

This chain joins TRBV6-5 and TRBJ2-7; 8 nucleotides agree with TRBD2. V trimming: 0 bases; J trimming: 6 bases; junction bases outside the gene matches: 13. The CDR3 runs 17 residues. In germline, CDR1 is MNHEY, CDR2 SVGAGI. CDR3 protein: CASSYSMIQRESPEQYF. The CDR3 DNA is TGTGCCAGCAGTTACTCGATGATACAGCGGGAGAGTCCCGAGCAGTACTTC.

This clonotype was seen a handful of times. CDR3 DNA: TGCAGTGCTAGAGATCAGGGGACTAGCGGGGCAGATACGCAGTATTTT. This encodes CSARDQGTSGADTQYF. V usage is TRBV20-1 and J usage is TRBJ2-3, with 13 bases lining up with TRBD2. Trimming took 0 bases from V and 4 from J; bases not matched to a gene: 4. CDR3 length: 16 residues. The germline V gene encodes CDR1 DFQATT and CDR2 SNEGSKA (reference sequence).

In this sample, this clonotype turned up many times. J is TRBJ2-7 and V is TRBV20-1, with 7 bases lining up with TRBD1. This CDR3 contains 13 residues. V was clipped by 7 bases and J by 1 base; unmatched bases: 7. Germline CDR1 DFQATT, CDR2 SNEGSKA (reference sequence). CDR3 nucleotide sequence: TGCAGTGTCGGTTTGGGACAGTCCTACGAGCAGTACTTC. Protein sequence: CSVGLGQSYEQYF.

In its sample, this clonotype was seen many times. The chain couples TRBV24-1 to TRBJ2-3; 7 nucleotides match TRBD1. Trimming removed 4 bases from V and 1 base from J; junction bases left unmatched: 4. CDR3 size: 15 residues. CDR1 is KGHDR and CDR2 is SFDVKD in the germline V gene. CDR3 coding DNA: TGTGCCACCAGTGACCCCGGGACAGGCACAGATACGCAGTATTTT. Translation gives CATSDPGTGTDTQYF.

This clonotype was seen a few times. The genes are TRBV14 and TRBJ2-7; the D call may be TRBD1 or TRBD2 (6 bases each). Per the germline V gene, CDR1 is SGHDN and CDR2 is FVKESK. CDR3 length: 14 amino acids. Trimming took 4 bases from V and 3 from J, leaving 13 bases between them. The CDR3 DNA sequence: TGTGCCAGCAGCCGACCGGGGGCGCTCTACGAGCAGTACTTC. This sequence encodes CASSRPGALYEQYF.

This clonotype was found many times. At one boundary the junction diverges from the germline segment, which might be a read error. This chain links TRBV2 with TRBJ1-2; D call uncertain. The CDR3 sequence is 11 residues long. Per germline, CDR1 SNHLY and CDR2 FYNNEI. This CDR3 reads CASGDGYGYTF. Here the CDR3 DNA reads TGTGCCAGCGGTGACGGCTATGGCTACACCTTC.

This clonotype was observed a handful of times. The V gene is TRBV15, the J gene TRBJ2-7; 8 nucleotides match TRBD1. Germline loops: CDR1 LNHNV, CDR2 YYDKDF (reference sequence). Trimming removed 0 bases from V and 7 bases from J; junction bases left unmatched: 5. The CDR3 totals 14 residues. CDR3 in DNA: TGTGCCACCAGCAGAGATGGCAGGGGGCCGGAGCAGTACTTC. Its translation: CATSRDGRGPEQYF.

This chain uses TRBV20-1 with TRBJ2-5; D is unclear. CDR1 DFQATT and CDR2 SNEGSKA come from the germline V gene (reference sequence). V was cut by 3 bases and J by 2 bases, with 13 bases left in between. The CDR3 is 14 residues long. The CDR3, as DNA: TGCAGTGCTAGTAAAGGCGCGGAACAAGAGACCCAGTACTTC. Translating it yields CSASKGAEQETQYF.

This chain connects TRBV12-3 or TRBV12-4 to TRBJ2-5, with 10 bases fitting TRBD2. CDR3 length: 16 amino acids. V shed 4 bases and J 4 bases; nucleotides not matched to a gene: 9. This CDR3 is CASSWGAGGYGETQYF. CDR3 bases: TGTGCCAGCAGTTGGGGAGCGGGGGGGTATGGAGAGACCCAGTACTTC.

The rearrangement links TRBV5-1 to TRBJ1-1; D is possibly TRBD1 (6 bases). The CDR3 runs 16 residues. Deletions cut 3 bases from V and 3 bases from J, with 18 bases between. Germline V gives CDR1 SGHRS, CDR2 YFSETQ. The CDR3 reads CASSYLQVGGYTEAFF. The CDR3 bases are TGCGCCAGCAGCTATCTACAGGTGGGGGGCTACACTGAAGCTTTCTTT.

This clonotype occurred many times. The chain has TRBV12-3 or TRBV12-4 and TRBJ1-5; the D gene is possibly TRBD1 (5 bases). CDR3 length equals 14 residues. The V end lost 1 base, the J end lost 4 bases, and 8 bases lay between the germline ends. CDR3 protein: CASSLVQENQPQHF. DNA of the CDR3: TGTGCCAGCAGTTTAGTACAGGAGAATCAGCCCCAGCATTTT.

V and J are TRBV20-1 and TRBJ2-1; TRBD2 agrees at 8 bases. CDR1 DFQATT and CDR2 SNEGSKA come from the germline V gene (reference sequence). CDR3 length: 14 amino acids. Germline trimming cut 6 bases from V and 5 bases from J; bases unmatched to any gene: 9. The CDR3 protein is CSALLVAGNNEQFF. Written as DNA, the CDR3 is TGCAGTGCCCTCCTGGTAGCGGGGAACAATGAGCAGTTCTTC.

This clonotype has at least ten counts. The chain carries TRBV29-1 and TRBJ2-7; D is unclear. V was shortened by 6 bases and J by 7 bases, with 10 bases between the two germline ends. Germline V CDR1 and CDR2: SQVTM, ANQGSEA. The CDR3 length is 10 residues. The CDR3 nucleotides are TGCAGCGTCATTTCCGAGGAGCAGTACTTC. Translated: CSVISEEQYF.

The J gene is TRBJ1-2, the V gene TRBV2; D not certain. V was cut by 3 bases and J by 8 bases, with 13 bases left in between. The germline gives CDR1 SNHLY, CDR2 FYNNEI. The CDR3 spans 13 residues. This CDR3 is CASSDQALSGYTF. The DNA for the CDR3 is TGTGCCAGCAGTGACCAAGCACTGTCCGGCTACACCTTC. Full variable domain (remainder filled in from reference TRBV2 and TRBJ1-2): EPEVTQTPSHQVTQMGQEVILRCVPISNHLYFYWYRQILGQKVEFLVSFYNNEISEKSEIFDDQFSVERPDGSNFTLKIRSTKLEDSAMYFCASSDQALSGYTFGSGTRLTVV.

The sample holds a few counts of this clonotype. The rearrangement uses TRBV9 and TRBJ2-1, with 14 nucleotides matching TRBD2. In germline, CDR1 is SGDLS, CDR2 YYNGEE. J was trimmed by 10 bases and V by 3 bases; bases with no gene match: 9. The CDR3 spans 16 residues. The CDR3 DNA sequence: TGTGCCAGCAGCGCGCCCGGGACTAGCGGGAGTGGGGAGCAGTTCTTC. It yields the protein CASSAPGTSGSGEQFF.

The chain recombines TRBV6-5 with TRBJ2-7, with D unclear. The CDR3 sequence is 14 residues long. The V gene lost 3 bases and the J gene lost 2 bases, with 11 bases spanning the gap. The V gene's germline CDR1 is MNHEY and CDR2 SVGAGI. The CDR3 DNA follows: TGTGCCAGCAGTTATGGTCAGAAAACCTACGAGCAGTACTTC. Amino acid sequence: CASSYGQKTYEQYF.

V gene TRBV15 combines with J gene TRBJ2-1; D is ambiguous. Trimming removed 0 bases from V and 8 bases from J, with 17 bases in between. CDR3 size: 16 residues. Germline V gene data show CDR1 as LNHNV and CDR2 as YYDKDF (reference sequence). DNA of the CDR3: TGTGCCACCAGCAGAGATGCAATTGGTTTGGGCTATGAGCAGTTCTTC. This codes for CATSRDAIGLGYEQFF.

CDR3 sequence: CASSEGGFNEQFF. The CDR3 bases are TGTGCCAGCAGTGAGGGAGGCTTTAATGAGCAGTTCTTC. The chain couples TRBV2 to TRBJ2-1; TRBD2 might be the D (6 bases). This CDR3 is 13 amino acids long. Germline V lookup: CDR1 SNHLY, CDR2 FYNNEI. Trimming took 3 bases from V and 7 from J, leaving 10 bases between them.

The gene calls are TRBV3-1 and TRBJ2-5; D is unresolved. Germline V gene sequence: CDR1 LGHDT, CDR2 YNNKEL (reference sequence). Trimming took off 3 bases at V and 2 bases at J, with 7 bases between the two ends. The CDR3 length is 13 residues. CDR3 bases: TGTGCCAGCAGCCACGGTAGTCAAGAGACCCAGTACTTC. This sequence encodes CASSHGSQETQYF.